Sequencing of this TCR beta chain was carried out in a study of CD8+CD57+ T cells in acquired aplastic anemia. TCR beta VDJ and CDR3 profiles were obtained from a genomic DNA template. TCRdb fed the reads into MiXCR, producing one record per CDR3 protein. This table has 150,000 to 200,000 distinct CDR3 sequences, approximately 45% appearing once. Germline CDR1 reads SGHDN; CDR2 reads FVKESK. Trimming shortened V by 6 bases and J by 3 bases, and 8 bases separated the two germline ends. This CDR3 has 12 amino acids. The rearrangement links TRBV14 to TRBJ1-1; no definite D call. Sequences were obtained from sorted CD4+, CD8+, or CD8+CD57+ T cells (not recorded which) from PBMCs. The sequence came from a human donor in good health. The CDR3 bases are TGTGCCAGCAGGAGGACGGACACTGAAGCTTTCTTT. Translating gives CASRRTDTEAFF.